Below are 18 T cell receptor beta chains sequenced from a single sample in a study of blood T cell repertoires in COVID-19 (TCRdb year 2020). Library preparation employed the immunoSEQ multiplex PCR assay. TCRdb provides this immuneACCESS table in a form limited to in-frame rearrangements. Some clones are lacking; in checked studies, under half of them reflect an unresolved V gene, and why the rest are absent is not known. A total of about 140,000 clones appear in this sample, 79% of them only once. The top ten constitute 3% to 4.5% of the sample. The material sequenced was peripheral blood. The source is a man in his fifties or sixties with acute or convalescent COVID-19.

The V gene is TRBV5-6, the J gene TRBJ1-5; TRBD1 agrees at 7 bases. The CDR3 contains 15 residues. Germline V gives CDR1 SGHDT, CDR2 YYEEEE. The trim removed 1 base at V and 2 bases at J, leaving 3 bases unmatched. Here the CDR3 DNA reads TGTGCCAGCAGCTTGAGACAGGGCCGCAATCAGCCCCAGCATTTT. This encodes CASSLRQGRNQPQHF.

This chain links TRBV19 with TRBJ2-6, with TRBD1 matching 12 bases. CDR1 is LNHDA, CDR2 SQIVND, per germline (reference sequence). The CDR3 length is 19 residues. The trim removed 6 bases at V and 1 base at J, leaving 10 bases unmatched. CDR3 coding DNA: TGTGCCAGTAGCAGGGGGTCGGGACAGGGGGCGTCTGGGGCCAACGTCCTGACTTTC. Its protein product is CASSRGSGQGASGANVLTF. The variable domain in full, completed from reference TRBV19 and TRBJ2-6, reads DGGITQSPKYLFRKEGQNVTLSCEQNLNHDAMYWYRQDPGQGLRLIYYSQIVNDFQKGDIAEGYSVSREKKESFPLTVTSAQKNPTAFYLCASSRGSGQGASGANVLTFGAGSRLTVL.

This chain joins TRBV7-9 and TRBJ1-1, with no clear D. The CDR3 spans 12 residues. Deletions cut 2 bases from V and 4 bases from J, with 5 bases between. Germline V gene lookup returns CDR1 SEHNR and CDR2 FQNEAQ (reference sequence). The CDR3 protein is CASSLFGTEAFF. CDR3 nucleotide sequence: TGTGCCAGCAGCTTATTCGGCACTGAAGCTTTCTTT. Drawing the rest from reference TRBV7-9 and TRBJ1-1, the complete variable domain is DTGVSQNPRHKITKRGQNVTFRCDPISEHNRLYWYRQTLGQGPEFLTYFQNEAQLEKSRLLSDRFSAERPKGSFSTLEIQRTEQGDSAMYLCASSLFGTEAFFGQGTRLTVV.

This clone was counted a few times. The chain carries TRBV7-2 and TRBJ1-6; 7 positions match TRBD1. CDR3 length: 17 amino acids. Germline loops: CDR1 SGHTA, CDR2 FQGNSA. With V trimmed by 6 bases and J by 6 bases, 14 bases remained unmatched. The CDR3 DNA sequence: TGTGCCAGCAGGAAAGGGGGCAGGGCGGATGGTAATTCACCCCTCCACTTT. Translating it yields CASRKGGRADGNSPLHF.

The J gene is TRBJ2-2, the V gene TRBV13; TRBD2 aligns across 8 bases. CDR3 length equals 15 residues. J gave up 4 bases and V 3 bases, and 4 bases lay outside the gene matches. CDR1 PRHDT and CDR2 FYEKMQ come from the germline V gene (reference sequence). CDR3 nucleotides: TGTGCCAGCAGCTTCGCCGGGACTAGCACCGGGGAGCTGTTTTTT. Its protein is CASSFAGTSTGELFF.

CDR3 sequence (DNA): TGCAGCGTTGCCCATCGTCTGCGCAATGAGCAGTTCTTC. It encodes CSVAHRLRNEQFF. The chain carries TRBV29-1 and TRBJ2-1; D unclear. Germline values: CDR1 SQVTM, CDR2 ANQGSEA. V lost 4 bases to trimming and J lost 6 bases, with 13 bases between them. This CDR3 spans 13 amino acids.

The J gene is TRBJ1-5, the V gene TRBV7-9; D gene unclear. Between the trimmed V and J ends, which lost 3 bases and 5 bases, there was a span of 11 bases. The CDR3 runs to 14 residues. In germline, CDR1 is SEHNR, CDR2 FQNEAQ (reference sequence). In DNA, the CDR3 is TGTGCCAGCAGCTTTTTGGGTCGGGATCAGCCCCAGCATTTT. As protein: CASSFLGRDQPQHF.

There are a few counts of this clone. This chain joins TRBV19 and TRBJ2-1; 7 bases align to TRBD2. With V trimmed by 6 bases and J by 4 bases, 12 bases remained unmatched. The CDR3 has 16 residues. The V gene's germline CDR1 is LNHDA and CDR2 SQIVND (reference sequence). The CDR3 reads CASSLNRDYPYNEQFF. As DNA, the CDR3 is TGTGCCAGTAGCCTCAACCGGGACTACCCTTACAATGAGCAGTTCTTC.

V is TRBV10-3 and J is TRBJ1-1; 9 bases fit TRBD1. The CDR3 runs 14 residues. Looked up from germline, CDR1 is ENHRY and CDR2 is SYGVKD. Trimming cost V 3 bases and J 4 bases; bases outside gene matches: 3. In DNA form, the CDR3 reads TGTGCCATCAGTGAAAGACAGGGGGTCACTGAAGCTTTCTTT. It yields the protein CAISERQGVTEAFF.

CDR3 DNA: TGTGCCACCAGTGACCCTAAACTAGCGGGAGAGGACGGGGAGCTGTTTTTT. It encodes CATSDPKLAGEDGELFF. The chain links TRBV24-1 to TRBJ2-2, with 11 bases identical to TRBD2. With 4 bases clipped from V and 7 bases from J, the junction kept 10 bases outside the gene matches. Germline values: CDR1 KGHDR, CDR2 SFDVKD. The CDR3 is made up of 17 amino acids.

The chain employs TRBV5-1 and TRBJ2-1; D is possibly TRBD2 (6 bases). The CDR3 is 14 residues long. Germline CDR1 SGHRS, CDR2 YFSETQ. V lost 0 bases and J 8 bases, leaving 12 bases between the germline ends. DNA for the CDR3: TGCGCCAGCAGCTTGGCGGGAGCCCCTCATGAGCAGTTCTTC. Its protein product is CASSLAGAPHEQFF.

The chain is built from TRBV6-5 and TRBJ2-7; 7 bases agree with TRBD2. The CDR3 is 12 amino acids. Losses at the gene ends were 6 bases for V and 6 bases for J; bases not matched to a gene: 5. Germline V CDR1 and CDR2: MNHEY, SVGAGI. CDR3 in DNA: TGTGCCAGCAGATCTTCTAGCGGCGAGCAGTACTTC. Protein: CASRSSSGEQYF.

This sequence joins TRBV28 and TRBJ2-7; D is possibly TRBD2 (6 bases). The CDR3 is 17 residues long. V lost 6 bases, J lost 2 bases, and 23 bases lay in between. Germline V gives CDR1 MDHEN, CDR2 SYDVKM. CDR3 sequence (DNA): TGTGCCAGCAGGGGACCCAAACCGGGACTGAATCCCTACGAGCAGTACTTC. This gives the protein CASRGPKPGLNPYEQYF.

V and J are TRBV5-1 and TRBJ1-6; TRBD1 matches 7 bases. The trim removed 4 bases at V and 8 bases at J, leaving 12 bases unmatched. CDR3 length: 16 residues. Germline CDR1 is SGHRS and CDR2 is YFSETQ. The CDR3: CASSRTGFLSDSPLHF. CDR3 sequence (DNA): TGCGCCAGCAGCCGGACAGGCTTCCTTAGTGATTCACCCCTCCACTTT.

This chain joins TRBV19 and TRBJ1-1; unclear D gene. CDR1 is LNHDA, CDR2 SQIVND, per germline (reference sequence). Trimming removed 5 bases at V and 1 base at J, with 20 bases between. CDR3 size: 17 residues. CDR3 sequence: CASSLGSRLHPNTEAFF. The CDR3 region has the DNA TGTGCCAGTAGTCTCGGCTCCAGACTGCATCCGAACACTGAAGCTTTCTTT.

The J gene is TRBJ2-6, the V gene TRBV15, with 9 positions matching TRBD1. Germline-derived CDR1 and CDR2 are LNHNV and YYDKDF (reference sequence). Losses at the gene ends were 6 bases for V and 1 base for J; bases not matched to a gene: 10. CDR3 size: 18 residues. CDR3 in DNA: TGTGCCACCAGTAGCGTTCCGGGACAGGGATCTGGGGCCAACGTCCTGACTTTC. This encodes CATSSVPGQGSGANVLTF.

This clone was found a few times. The genes are TRBV2 and TRBJ1-4; 8 nucleotides line up with TRBD1. Germline V gives CDR1 SNHLY, CDR2 FYNNEI. This CDR3 spans 14 amino acids. Trimming at V came to 6 bases and at J to 7 bases, leaving 7 bases not matched to a gene. CDR3 bases: TGTGCCAGCAGCTACAGGGGGGGAAGTGAAAAACTGTTTTTT. As protein: CASSYRGGSEKLFF. The whole variable domain, filled in from reference TRBV2 and TRBJ1-4, reads EPEVTQTPSHQVTQMGQEVILRCVPISNHLYFYWYRQILGQKVEFLVSFYNNEISEKSEIFDDQFSVERPDGSNFTLKIRSTKLEDSAMYFCASSYRGGSEKLFFGSGTQLSVL.

This rearrangement joins TRBV5-4 to TRBJ2-2, with 12 bases that match TRBD2. The CDR3 has 18 amino acids. Trimming cost V 5 bases and J 6 bases; bases outside gene matches: 14. Per the germline V gene, CDR1 is SGHNT and CDR2 is YYREEE (reference sequence). The chain's CDR3 is CASSSLTSGSFQPGELFF. The CDR3 nucleotides are TGTGCCAGCAGTTCCCTGACTAGCGGGAGTTTTCAGCCCGGGGAGCTGTTTTTT.